Shown below are 9 T cell receptor beta chains from a single sample sequenced in a study of low-dose radiotherapy and immunotherapy resistance in tumors. Alpha- and beta-chain coverage of first-strand cDNA came from TRAV- and TRBV-specific primers. A constant-region primer paired with the V-primer adapter amplified TCRs over about 20 PCR cycles. TCRdb redid the calling of the reads with MiXCR, one entry per CDR3 protein. This table has about 11,000 distinct CDR3 sequences, 40% to 65% appearing once. These receptors were collected from a human donor with advanced metastatic prostate, ovarian, gallbladder or colorectal cancer (not recorded which). This table probably holds off-target reads from a library built for another chain.

The chain has TRBV28 and TRBJ2-1; D may match TRBD1 or TRBD2 (5 bases each). The CDR3 sequence is 14 residues long. The germline V gene encodes CDR1 MDHEN and CDR2 SYDVKM. Between the trimmed V and J ends, which lost 6 bases and 3 bases, there was a span of 12 bases. CDR3 sequence reads: CASSGSGGYNEQFF. The CDR3 DNA reads as TGTGCCAGCAGCGGATCTGGGGGCTACAATGAGCAGTTCTTC.

The V call is TRBV19, the J call TRBJ2-1; 16 positions match TRBD2. The V gene end was trimmed by 3 bases and the J gene end by 3 bases; junction bases not matched to a gene: 5. The length of the CDR3 is 18 residues. The germline gives CDR1 LNHDA, CDR2 SQIVND (reference sequence). CDR3 DNA: TGTGCCAGTAGTATGGGGACTAGCGGGAGGGGGCTCTACAATGAGCAGTTCTTC. Translating gives CASSMGTSGRGLYNEQFF.

This chain links TRBV28 with TRBJ1-6; D is perhaps TRBD1 (6 bases). Trimming took off 3 bases at V and 5 bases at J, with 11 bases between the two ends. CDR1 is MDHEN, CDR2 SYDVKM, per germline. This CDR3 region has 15 residues. CDR3 sequence (DNA): TGTGCCAGCAGTTTTGGCAGGGGAAATAATTCACCCCTCCACTTT. Its protein product is CASSFGRGNNSPLHF.

This clonotype was counted only a few times. V and J are TRBV28 and TRBJ1-1; the match to TRBD1 covers 10 bases. This CDR3 is 16 amino acids long. Germline values: CDR1 MDHEN, CDR2 SYDVKM. Trimming at V came to 6 bases and at J to 6 bases, leaving 13 bases not matched to a gene. CDR3 protein: CASRPGQGPRPAEAFF. CDR3 bases: TGTGCCAGCAGGCCGGGACAGGGGCCCCGGCCGGCTGAAGCTTTCTTT.

V usage is TRBV2 and J usage is TRBJ2-7, with TRBD1 identical over 9 bases. Germline V gene lookup returns CDR1 SNHLY and CDR2 FYNNEI. The CDR3 consists of 13 residues. J lost 1 base, V lost 6 bases, and 1 base had no gene match. The CDR3 spells CASRGQGSYEQYF. The CDR3 DNA is TGTGCCAGCAGAGGACAGGGGTCCTACGAGCAGTACTTC.

The chain links TRBV13 to TRBJ2-1, with D tentatively TRBD2 (6 bases). The V gene's germline CDR1 is PRHDT and CDR2 FYEKMQ (reference sequence). V was shortened by 6 bases and J by 4 bases, with 10 bases between the two germline ends. The CDR3 has 13 amino acids. CDR3 residues: CASSPRGYNEQFF. In DNA, the CDR3 is TGTGCCAGCAGTCCCCGGGGGTACAATGAGCAGTTCTTC.

The chain links TRBV5-6 to TRBJ2-1; 9 bases are shared with TRBD1. With 7 bases clipped from V and 6 bases from J, the junction kept 8 bases outside the gene matches. Per the germline V gene, CDR1 is SGHDT and CDR2 is YYEEEE. CDR3 length equals 14 residues. For the CDR3, the DNA is TGTGCCAGCCTCCGGGACAGGGTGGGCAATGAGCAGTTCTTC. It is translated as CASLRDRVGNEQFF. Full variable domain (rest looked up from reference TRBV5-6 and TRBJ2-1): DAGVTQSPTHLIKTRGQQVTLRCSPKSGHDTVSWYQQALGQGPQFIFQYYEEEERQRGNFPDRFSGHQFPNYSSELNVNALLLGDSALYLCASLRDRVGNEQFFGPGTRLTVL.

The chain combines TRBV6-6 with TRBJ2-2; possible D gene TRBD2, 5 bases. The CDR3 has 15 amino acids. Trimming cost V 6 bases and J 4 bases, with 15 bases left between them. Germline loops: CDR1 MNHNY, CDR2 SVGAGI (reference sequence). The CDR3 region has the DNA TGTGCCAGCAGCATTAGAGGGTCCGCCACCGGGGAGCTGTTTTTT. Residues: CASSIRGSATGELFF.

The rearrangement uses TRBV2 and TRBJ2-3, with D possibly matching TRBD1 (7 bases). Trimming shortened V by 7 bases and J by 6 bases, and 17 bases separated the two germline ends. Per germline, CDR1 SNHLY and CDR2 FYNNEI. CDR3 length: 14 amino acids. The CDR3: CASIEGGSGDTQYF. In DNA, the CDR3 is TGTGCCAGCATAGAAGGGGGCAGCGGGGATACGCAGTATTTT.